The next 8 T cell receptor beta chains were all read from a single sample in a study of T-cell memory formation after mild COVID-19 (dated by TCRdb to about 2021). The method was 5' RACE. TCRdb shows the sequencer as Illumina NovaSeq 6000. TCRdb reprocessed the public reads (quality trimming at Q25 with fastp, clone calling with MiXCR) and kept in-frame beta chains. Rows with one shared CDR3 protein collapse into an entry with the most common genes and DNA. The sample data list 400,000 to 500,000 distinct CDR3 sequences, and 15% to 20% of these were observed just once. The ten largest clones add up to around 9.2% of the sample. Sequences were obtained from PBMCs or a T cell subset sorted from them (not recorded which). These receptors were obtained from an adult woman who had mild COVID-19 (a few samples of this study predate the infection). The sample titles of this study are shuffled in the database, so cell type and time point are left out; the donor was told from shared clones.

This clonotype came up many times. The CDR3 DNA is TGCGCCAGCAGCTTGGTTGCAGGGACGAACACTGAAGCTTTCTTT. This gives the protein CASSLVAGTNTEAFF. The rearrangement links TRBV5-1 to TRBJ1-1, with D possibly TRBD1 on 5 matching bases. Germline V CDR1 and CDR2: SGHRS, YFSETQ. The CDR3 has 15 residues. V gave up 0 bases and J gave up 1 base, with 10 bases separating them.

This clonotype was seen only a few times. The genes are TRBV11-3 and TRBJ2-1; D possibly corresponds to TRBD2 (5 bases). From germline, CDR1 is SGHNT and CDR2 YENEEA. Trimming removed 8 bases from V and 6 bases from J, with 20 bases in between. This CDR3 has 15 amino acids. Here the CDR3 reads CASSPGELGRNEQFF. The CDR3 DNA is TGTGCCAGCTCCCCCGGGGAACTAGGGCGCAATGAGCAGTTCTTC. Together with reference TRBV11-3 and TRBJ2-1, the CDR3 gives the full variable domain: EAGVVQSPRYKIIEKKQPVAFWCNPISGHNTLYWYLQNLGQGPELLIRYENEEAVDDSQLPKDRFSAERLKGVDSTLKIQPAELGDSAVYLCASSPGELGRNEQFFGPGTRLTVL.

The chain uses TRBV12-3 or TRBV12-4 and TRBJ2-2; D is unclear. V was clipped by 2 bases and J by 1 base, with 20 bases between them. This CDR3 is 19 amino acids long. The CDR3 DNA is TGTGCCAGCAGTTTAATCGCGCCTCCTTTAAGAGAGAACACCGGGGAGCTGTTTTTT. Its translation is CASSLIAPPLRENTGELFF.

The gene calls are TRBV11-2 and TRBJ2-3, with D perhaps TRBD1 or TRBD2 (5 bases each). This CDR3 is 15 amino acids long. The V end was cut by 3 bases, the J end by 2 bases, with 12 bases between. Per germline, CDR1 SGHAT and CDR2 FQNNGV. CDR3 residues: CASSFRWGITDTQYF. The CDR3, as DNA: TGTGCCAGCAGCTTTCGATGGGGGATCACAGATACGCAGTATTTT.

The sample holds many counts of this clonotype. The rearrangement links TRBV6-4 to TRBJ2-3, with TRBD1 as a possible D gene (5 bases). The CDR3 contains 16 residues. The germline CDR1 and CDR2 sequences are MRHNA and SNTAGT. Trimming took off 0 bases at V and 4 bases at J, with 14 bases between the two ends. The chain's CDR3 is CASSDSAGSTADTQYF. The CDR3 region has the DNA TGTGCCAGCAGTGACTCAGCAGGGTCAACAGCAGATACGCAGTATTTT.

This clonotype was counted a few times. The CDR3 DNA reads as TGTGCCAGCAGTTTTGCGGGGCCTAATGAGCAGTTCTTC. Translated, it gives CASSFAGPNEQFF. V is TRBV27 and J is TRBJ2-1; D is possibly TRBD2 (6 bases). The CDR3 consists of 13 residues. Looked up from germline, CDR1 is MNHEY and CDR2 is SMNVEV (reference sequence). Deletions cut 3 bases from V and 7 bases from J, with 10 bases between.

This clonotype was seen a few times. The CDR3 sequence is CASSRTFTDTQYF. CDR3 DNA: TGTGCCAGCAGCCGGACTTTCACAGATACGCAGTATTTT. The gene calls are TRBV5-6 and TRBJ2-3; possible D gene TRBD2, 5 bases. V lost 4 bases, J lost 2 bases, and 8 bases lay in between. This CDR3 is built from 13 residues. In germline, CDR1 is SGHDT, CDR2 YYEEEE.

This clonotype was seen a handful of times. V is TRBV25-1 and J is TRBJ1-6; D uncertain. Per germline, CDR1 MGHDK and CDR2 SYGVNS. The CDR3 spans 13 residues. Trimming removed 3 bases from V and 7 bases from J, with 7 bases in between. As DNA, the CDR3 is TGTGCCAGCAGTGACGTGGGAAATTCACCCCTCCACTTT. This encodes CASSDVGNSPLHF.